These 21 T cell receptor beta chains came from one sample sequenced in a study of PD-L1 blockade in urothelial cancer. The repertoire was sequenced with immunoSEQ multiplex PCR; TCRdb's copy has only in-frame clones and lacks some. Of 25,000 to 30,000 clones listed, 80% to 90% are singletons. The material sequenced was PBMCs, taken around atezolizumab (anti-PD-L1) treatment. The source of these receptors is a man aged 45-65 years with urothelial cancer.

The chain recombines TRBV7-9 with TRBJ1-5; the match to TRBD1 covers 9 bases. This CDR3 is 18 amino acids long. The junction had 13 bases not matched to a gene; V was cut back by 5 bases and J by 2 bases. Per the germline V gene, CDR1 is SEHNR and CDR2 is FQNEAQ (reference sequence). The CDR3 DNA reads TGTGCCAGCAGCCTAGGGACAGGGTGGAAACTGGGCAATCAGCCCCAGCATTTT. It translates to CASSLGTGWKLGNQPQHF.

The chain combines TRBV2 with TRBJ1-1, with a tentative D call TRBD1 (5 bases). In germline, CDR1 is SNHLY, CDR2 FYNNEI. Trimming stripped 8 bases from V and 3 bases from J, with 7 bases between. This CDR3 spans 11 amino acids. The CDR3 region has the DNA TGTGCCAGCGGAGGGGACACTGAAGCTTTCTTT. This encodes CASGGDTEAFF.

The chain has TRBV5-1 and TRBJ2-4; 7 bases match TRBD1. After removal of 4 bases from V and 0 bases from J, the junction contained 7 bases not matched to a gene. The CDR3 runs 16 residues. The germline gives CDR1 SGHRS, CDR2 YFSETQ. The CDR3 nucleotides read TGCGCCAGCAGCCGAGGGACAGACCTAGCCAAAAACATTCAGTACTTC. It specifies CASSRGTDLAKNIQYF. The complete variable domain, with remaining parts taken from reference TRBV5-1 and TRBJ2-4, reads KAGVTQTPRYLIKTRGQQVTLSCSPISGHRSVSWYQQTPGQGLQFLFEYFSETQRNKGNFPGRFSGRQFSNSRSEMNVSTLELGDSALYLCASSRGTDLAKNIQYFGAGTRLSVL.

The chain has TRBV5-1 and TRBJ1-5; a weak D match, TRBD1 (6 bases). The CDR3 length is 18 residues. Trimming stripped 4 bases from V and 0 bases from J, with 20 bases between. Germline values: CDR1 SGHRS, CDR2 YFSETQ. The DNA for the CDR3 is TGCGCCAGCAGCCACGGGGACATCCTGTGGTATAGCAATCAGCCCCAGCATTTT. This sequence encodes CASSHGDILWYSNQPQHF.

V and J are TRBV5-4 and TRBJ2-7; 10 bases line up with TRBD1. CDR1 is SGHNT and CDR2 is YYREEE in the germline V gene (reference sequence). The J segment lost 4 bases and the V segment lost 3 bases, leaving 7 bases of the junction unmatched. The CDR3 sequence is 15 residues long. The CDR3 loop is CASSSSGTGVYEQYF. CDR3 DNA sequence: TGTGCCAGCAGCTCATCCGGGACAGGGGTTTACGAGCAGTACTTC.

This clone was detected once. The chain employs TRBV5-1 and TRBJ2-2; TRBD2 might be the D (6 bases). The CDR3 has 15 residues. The V gene lost 2 bases and the J gene lost 5 bases, with 13 bases spanning the gap. CDR1 is SGHRS, CDR2 YFSETQ, per germline. As DNA, the CDR3 is TGCGCCAGCAGCTTTACAGCGGGTGGGACCGGGGAGCTGTTTTTT. It specifies CASSFTAGGTGELFF.

The genes are TRBV7-9 and TRBJ1-2; no clear D gene. This CDR3 comprises 13 residues. Trimming shortened V by 1 base and J by 4 bases, and 7 bases separated the two germline ends. Germline CDR1 SEHNR, CDR2 FQNEAQ (reference sequence). CDR3 protein: CASSLVQSYGYTF. CDR3 DNA: TGTGCCAGCAGCTTAGTACAGTCCTATGGCTACACCTTC.

This chain joins TRBV4-1 and TRBJ2-2, with 10 bases identical to TRBD1. CDR3 length equals 15 residues. V shed 5 bases and J 5 bases; nucleotides not matched to a gene: 5. CDR1 and CDR2 (germline): MGHRA, YSYEKL. Written as DNA, the CDR3 is TGCGCCAGCAGCGTCGACAGGGGGCATACCGGGGAGCTGTTTTTT. It codes for CASSVDRGHTGELFF.

V is TRBV4-1 and J is TRBJ2-7; D may be TRBD1 (6 bases). V lost 3 bases, J lost 2 bases, and 20 bases lay in between. This CDR3 is built from 17 residues. CDR1 MGHRA and CDR2 YSYEKL come from the germline V gene. DNA for the CDR3: TGCGCCAGCAGCCAGGGTCTCAGGGGCCAGCCTCCCTACGAGCAGTACTTC. Protein product: CASSQGLRGQPPYEQYF.

Concerning this clone: Compared with germline, one end of the junction differs, possibly owing to a read error. This chain uses TRBV2 with TRBJ2-5; D possibly corresponds to TRBD2 (5 bases). In germline, CDR1 is SNHLY, CDR2 FYNNEI. The CDR3 is 10 amino acids. The CDR3 region is CASTVIGVNF. The CDR3 region has the DNA TGTGCCAGCACCGTGATCGGGGTTAACTTC.

Within the sample, this clone is medium-sized. V gene TRBV6-4 combines with J gene TRBJ2-3; D may be TRBD2 (5 bases). In germline, CDR1 is MRHNA, CDR2 SNTAGT. CDR3 size: 15 residues. Trimming pared 2 bases from V and 2 bases from J, leaving 11 bases between. The CDR3: CASSDGEGDTDTQYF. As DNA, the CDR3 is TGTGCCAGCAGTGACGGTGAGGGAGACACAGATACGCAGTATTTT.

The J gene is TRBJ1-1, the V gene TRBV29-1, with 9 bases that match TRBD1. Looked up from germline, CDR1 is SQVTM and CDR2 is ANQGSEA. The V gene end was trimmed by 4 bases and the J gene end by 6 bases; junction bases not matched to a gene: 9. CDR3 length: 14 amino acids. Here the CDR3 DNA reads TGCAGCGTTGCCCGTTCCGGGACAGGGTCTGAAGCTTTCTTT. Residues: CSVARSGTGSEAFF. Based on the CDR3 plus reference TRBV29-1 and TRBJ1-1, the full variable domain is SAVISQKPSRDICQRGTSLTIQCQVDSQVTMMFWYRQQPGQSLTLIATANQGSEATYESGFVIDKFPISRPNLTFSTLTVSNMSPEDSSIYLCSVARSGTGSEAFFGQGTRLTVV.

This clone was counted only a few times. The chain recombines TRBV19 with TRBJ1-3; 10 bases fit TRBD1. The CDR3 runs 15 residues. V shed 5 bases and J 3 bases; nucleotides not matched to a gene: 4. CDR1 and CDR2 from the germline V gene are LNHDA and SQIVND (reference sequence). DNA of the CDR3: TGTGCCAGTAGTCTTGGGACAGGGGTTGGAAACACCATATATTTT. Protein: CASSLGTGVGNTIYF.

The V gene is TRBV5-1, the J gene TRBJ2-7; 13 nucleotides align to TRBD2. This CDR3 has 15 amino acids. The germline gives CDR1 SGHRS, CDR2 YFSETQ. J was trimmed by 2 bases and V by 3 bases; bases with no gene match: 2. The DNA of the CDR3 is TGCGCCAGCAGCTCGGGACTAGCGGGACCCTACGAGCAGTACTTC. Translated, it gives CASSSGLAGPYEQYF.

The chain uses TRBV6-5 and TRBJ2-5, with D possibly matching TRBD2 (7 bases). Looked up from germline, CDR1 is MNHEY and CDR2 is SVGAGI. V lost 7 bases to trimming and J lost 2 bases, with 11 bases between them. The CDR3 extends over 13 amino acids. CDR3: CASKGGGQETQYF. CDR3 sequence (DNA): TGTGCCAGCAAGGGAGGGGGGCAAGAGACCCAGTACTTC.

The rearrangement uses TRBV29-1 and TRBJ1-1; the match to TRBD1 covers 8 bases. The CDR3 sequence is 14 residues long. Germline V gives CDR1 SQVTM, CDR2 ANQGSEA. Losses at the gene ends were 3 bases for V and 0 bases for J; bases not matched to a gene: 3. The chain's CDR3 is CSVDGTGLNTEAFF. CDR3 coding DNA: TGCAGCGTTGATGGGACAGGCCTGAACACTGAAGCTTTCTTT.

The CDR3 DNA sequence: TGTGCCACTCATCAGGGCCCGAGGACCGGGGAGCTGTTTTTT. Its protein is CATHQGPRTGELFF. The chain employs TRBV19 and TRBJ2-2, with a tentative D call TRBD1 (5 bases). Germline CDR1 LNHDA, CDR2 SQIVND (reference sequence). Trimming took off 10 bases at V and 5 bases at J, with 17 bases between the two ends. CDR3 length equals 14 residues.

The chain carries TRBV19 and TRBJ2-5; D gene unclear. The CDR3 length is 14 residues. CDR1 LNHDA and CDR2 SQIVND come from the germline V gene (reference sequence). Trimming took off 3 bases at V and 3 bases at J, with 11 bases between the two ends. The CDR3 nucleotides are TGTGCCAGTAGTATTACGTGGCAGAAAGAGACCCAGTACTTC. The encoded protein is CASSITWQKETQYF.

The chain employs TRBV7-2 and TRBJ2-5; 12 bases line up with TRBD2. CDR3 length equals 15 residues. J lost 4 bases, V lost 7 bases, and 7 bases had no gene match. Germline V lookup: CDR1 SGHTA, CDR2 FQGNSA. CDR3 nucleotides: TGTGCCAGCAACCTAGCGGGAGGGTGGGCAGAGACCCAGTACTTC. Its protein is CASNLAGGWAETQYF. Drawing the rest from reference TRBV7-2 and TRBJ2-5, the complete variable domain is GAGVSQSPSNKVTEKGKDVELRCDPISGHTALYWYRQSLGQGLEFLIYFQGNSAPDKSGLPSDRFSAERTGGSVSTLTIQRTQQEDSAVYLCASNLAGGWAETQYFGPGTRLLVL.

The J gene is TRBJ2-7, the V gene TRBV5-6; 7 nucleotides align to TRBD2. V was pared by 0 bases and J by 9 bases, with 6 bases of the junction left unmatched. Germline assignment: CDR1 SGHDT and CDR2 YYEEEE. The CDR3 is 13 amino acids. Written as DNA, the CDR3 is TGTGCCAGCAGCTTGGTTGGGGGAGGGCTGCAGTACTTC. This gives the protein CASSLVGGGLQYF.

This clone was detected once. The chain has TRBV6-6 and TRBJ1-2; D unresolved. Between the trimmed V and J ends, which lost 0 bases and 7 bases, there was a span of 12 bases. CDR1 and CDR2 (germline): MNHNY, SVGAGI (reference sequence). The CDR3 has 14 residues. This chain's CDR3 is CASSYSDPGLGYTF. As DNA, the CDR3 is TGTGCCAGCAGTTACTCGGATCCAGGTCTTGGCTACACCTTC.